The next 17 T cell receptor beta chains were all read from a single sample in a study of tumor-infiltrating lymphocytes in oesophageal squamous cell carcinoma. TCRdb ran MiXCR on the PCR reads and lists one entry per CDR3 protein. The sample lists 20,000 or so distinct CDR3 sequences, approximately 46% occurring once. The sequencing input was normal esophageal tissue next to the tumor. The receptor set was obtained from a female donor with esophageal squamous cell carcinoma.

This clonotype showed up many times. The chain joins TRBV6-6 to TRBJ1-3, with D tentatively TRBD1 (5 bases). Trimming left V 0 bases short and J 0 bases short, with 9 bases between. CDR1 is MNHNY, CDR2 SVGAGI, per germline (reference sequence). The CDR3 covers 16 residues. This CDR3 is CASSYSKGNSGNTIYF. DNA of the CDR3: TGTGCCAGCAGTTACTCGAAGGGGAACTCTGGAAACACCATATATTTT.

The J gene is TRBJ2-1, the V gene TRBV7-2, with D tentatively TRBD1 (6 bases). Germline CDR1 and CDR2: SGHTA and FQGNSA. The V end was cut by 4 bases, the J end by 7 bases, with 11 bases between. This CDR3 comprises 13 residues. The CDR3 DNA reads TGTGCCAGCAGCTCTAGGGGGATAAATGAGCAGTTCTTC. It translates to CASSSRGINEQFF.

This clonotype was counted once. This likely comes from a read error, as the CDR3 has no conserved phenylalanine or tryptophan at its end. The DNA is omitted, as the CDR3 cannot be located on it reliably, and the CDR3 follows TCRdb's listing. J is TRBJ2-6 and V is TRBV7-4; no check of the table's D call, TRBD1, against the DNA was made. CDR1 and CDR2 from the germline V gene are SGHVT and SQSDAQ. Counting both end residues, the CDR3 totals 16 amino acids. The CDR3 loop is CASSLRQGQETQYFGA.

This clonotype was detected ten times or more. A read error is possible here, since a much larger clone lies one base away. This rearrangement joins TRBV10-1 to TRBJ2-7, with 13 bases matching TRBD2. The CDR3 runs to 16 residues. CDR1 and CDR2 from the germline V gene are WNHNN and SYGVQD (reference sequence). The V and J ends lost 2 bases and 7 bases, in that order; junction bases with no gene match: 8. CDR3 in DNA: TGCGCCAGCAGTGAGACTAGCGGGAGGGTTGCCAATGAGCAGTACTTC. Translating gives CASSETSGRVANEQYF.

This rearrangement joins TRBV2 to TRBJ2-2; 8 bases are a match to TRBD1. The tail of the sequence fits TRBJ1-3 better, so the J call may be wrong. Germline CDR1 reads SNHLY; CDR2 reads FYNNEI. The CDR3 has 15 amino acids. In DNA, the CDR3 is TGTGCCAGCAGTGAACGGACAGGGTGGGGAAACACCATATATTTT. Translation: CASSERTGWGNTIYF.

In its sample, this clonotype was seen many times. The rearrangement uses TRBV7-9 and TRBJ1-3; D remains unclear. The CDR3 extends over 15 amino acids. V gave up 7 bases and J gave up 3 bases, with 16 bases separating them. The germline CDR1 and CDR2 sequences are SEHNR and FQNEAQ (reference sequence). CDR3 nucleotides: TGTGCCAGCAAACCGGGGAAGTGGGGTGGAAACACCATATATTTT. Its translation is CASKPGKWGGNTIYF.

This clonotype has at least ten counts. V gene TRBV7-9 combines with J gene TRBJ2-3, with 12 bases aligning to TRBD2. Germline lookup yields CDR1 SEHNR and CDR2 FQNEAQ (reference sequence). After removal of 5 bases from V and 1 base from J, the junction contained 10 bases not matched to a gene. The CDR3 covers 18 residues. The CDR3 region is CASSPASGRAEGTDTQYF. CDR3 in DNA: TGTGCCAGCAGCCCCGCTAGCGGGAGGGCCGAGGGCACAGATACGCAGTATTTT.

This clonotype was seen more than once but under ten times. The rearrangement uses TRBV27 and TRBJ2-7; 9 bases match TRBD1. This CDR3 spans 14 amino acids. V was clipped by 4 bases and J by 1 base; unmatched bases: 2. Germline V gene sequence: CDR1 MNHEY, CDR2 SMNVEV (reference sequence). The CDR3 protein is CASSWDRESYEQYF. CDR3 DNA sequence: TGTGCCAGCAGTTGGGACAGGGAGTCCTACGAGCAGTACTTC.

In its sample, this clonotype was seen many times. The chain recombines TRBV5-1 with TRBJ2-1, with 7 bases identical to TRBD2. The germline gives CDR1 SGHRS, CDR2 YFSETQ. This CDR3 is built from 16 residues. V lost 7 bases and J lost 8; bases outside the gene matches: 18. The CDR3 nucleotides read TGCGCCAGCTCGTCCGCGGTGGGACTATTAGGTCATGAGCAGTTCTTC. Its protein is CASSSAVGLLGHEQFF.

This chain connects TRBV7-6 to TRBJ2-7; TRBD1 agrees at 12 bases. The J call may be wrong; the DNA end is better matched by TRBJ2-1. Germline CDR1 is SGHVS and CDR2 is FNYEAQ. The length of the CDR3 is 14 residues. The CDR3 bases are TGTGCCAGCAGCGCCGGGACAGGGGGCTCTGAGCAGTTCTTC. It translates to CASSAGTGGSEQFF.

This clonotype was seen more than once but under ten times. The V call is TRBV4-1, the J call TRBJ2-4; D remains unclear. The germline gives CDR1 MGHRA, CDR2 YSYEKL. V was shortened by 1 base and J by 7 bases, with 20 bases between the two germline ends. This CDR3 is 17 amino acids long. CDR3 amino acids: CASSQASTLLGTNIQYF. Written as DNA, the CDR3 is TGCGCCAGCAGCCAAGCAAGCACCCTTCTAGGAACCAACATTCAGTACTTC.

This clonotype came up a few times. V usage is TRBV24-1 and J usage is TRBJ2-3; 8 bases map to TRBD1. Germline values: CDR1 KGHDR, CDR2 SFDVKD. Trimming at V came to 2 bases and at J to 14 bases, leaving 17 bases not matched to a gene. This CDR3 spans 16 amino acids. The CDR3, as DNA: TGTGCCACCAGTGATTCCGGACAGGGAGACACCGGGGAGCTGTATTTT. This sequence encodes CATSDSGQGDTGELYF.

This clonotype is categorized as medium-sized (0.01 to 0.1%). One end of the junction does not line up with germline, which may come from a read error. The CDR3 sequence: CASSLAGEVNEQFF. The CDR3 DNA follows: TGTGCCAGCAGTCTAGCGGGAGAGGTCAATGAGCAGTTCTTC. This chain connects TRBV12-3 or TRBV12-4 to TRBJ2-1; 10 bases are shared with TRBD2. This CDR3 region has 14 residues.

V gene TRBV5-8 combines with J gene TRBJ2-1; 7 bases match TRBD2. V was clipped by 5 bases and J by 5 bases; unmatched bases: 16. The CDR3 covers 17 residues. Germline CDR1 SGHTS, CDR2 YDEGEE. The CDR3 sequence is CASREGKASGSHNEQFF. The CDR3 nucleotides read TGTGCCAGCAGGGAGGGTAAGGCTAGCGGAAGCCACAATGAGCAGTTCTTC.

The V gene is TRBV7-8, the J gene TRBJ1-1, with unresolved D. Between the trimmed V and J ends, which lost 1 base and 1 base, there was a span of 7 bases. The germline CDR1 and CDR2 sequences are SGHVS and FQNEAQ. The CDR3 consists of 14 residues. CDR3 bases: TGTGCCAGCAGCTTAGTAGCAGGGAACACTGAAGCTTTCTTT. This encodes CASSLVAGNTEAFF.

Concerning this clonotype: Because it lacks the conserved phenylalanine or tryptophan at the end, this CDR3 is likely a read error. The DNA for the CDR3 is TGTGCCAGCAGCTTACCTGGGACAGATCAGTTCATC. Translated: CASSLPGTDQFI. The chain has TRBV7-3 and TRBJ2-7, with 7 bases lining up with TRBD1. The tail of the sequence fits TRBJ2-1 better, so the J call may be wrong. The CDR3 is 12 residues long. The germline CDR1 and CDR2 sequences are SGHTA and FQGTGA.

This clonotype was seen ten or more times. In DNA form, the CDR3 reads TGTGCCAGCAGTTTTAGGGACCCTGGGGCCAACGTCCTGACTTTC. Protein product: CASSFRDPGANVLTF. V gene TRBV12-3 or TRBV12-4 combines with J gene TRBJ2-6; tentatively, D is TRBD1 or TRBD2 (5 bases each). V shed 3 bases and J shed 2 bases, with 8 bases lying between them. CDR3 length: 15 amino acids.